One and the same sample provided the 28 T cell receptor beta chains below, sequenced in a study of response to subunit inactivated influenza vaccine. TCRdb used MiXCR to reprocess the RT-PCR reads, holding one entry per CDR3 protein. Altogether 800,000 or so distinct CDR3 sequences are present, 21% being singletons, with the ten largest covering roughly a tenth. Sequences were derived from PBMCs from blood, sampled approximately 5 days after vaccination. All receptors derive from a man aged 50-60 years who received an inactivated influenza vaccine.

This clonotype showed up many times. This rearrangement joins TRBV6-1 to TRBJ2-1; the D is unclear. CDR3 length: 17 amino acids. V was clipped by 5 bases and J by 5 bases, with 22 bases between them. Germline V gene sequence: CDR1 MNHNS, CDR2 SASEGT. This CDR3 is CASSRLSPGTAHNEQFF. The CDR3 DNA reads TGTGCCAGCAGTCGGCTCAGCCCAGGAACGGCGCACAATGAGCAGTTCTTC.

The CDR3 region is CASSLEARGRQSPQHF. CDR3 sequence (DNA): TGTGCCAGCAGCTTGGAGGCCCGGGGCCGCCAATCACCCCAGCATTTT. V and J are TRBV5-5 and TRBJ1-5, with D possibly matching TRBD1 (5 bases). This CDR3 is built from 16 residues. Trimming pared 0 bases from V and 10 bases from J, leaving 20 bases between. Per the germline V gene, CDR1 is SGHKS and CDR2 is YYEKEE (reference sequence).

This chain connects TRBV5-6 to TRBJ1-1; 7 nucleotides match TRBD1. This CDR3 is built from 17 residues. CDR1 is SGHDT and CDR2 is YYEEEE in the germline V gene. Unmatched junction bases numbered 15, after V lost 6 bases and J lost 1 base. In DNA, the CDR3 is TGTGCCAGCAATGTCCGGATAGGGGGACAGAGGAACACTGAAGCTTTCTTT. Translation gives CASNVRIGGQRNTEAFF.

The V and J genes are TRBV5-1 and TRBJ2-5, with D perhaps matching TRBD1 (6 bases). From germline, CDR1 is SGHRS and CDR2 YFSETQ. CDR3 length: 15 amino acids. Trimming cost V 0 bases and J 9 bases, with 18 bases left between them. The CDR3 loop reads CASSLEQGPARAQYF. CDR3 DNA: TGCGCCAGCAGCTTGGAACAGGGCCCGGCAAGAGCCCAGTACTTC.

CDR3 sequence reads: CASSPQENEQYF. The DNA for the CDR3 is TGTGCCAGCAGCCCACAGGAAAACGAGCAGTACTTC. The rearrangement uses TRBV7-6 and TRBJ2-7; a weak D match, TRBD1 (5 bases). Germline values: CDR1 SGHVS, CDR2 FNYEAQ. Trimming removed 5 bases from V and 5 bases from J, with 10 bases in between. CDR3 length: 12 residues.

In this sample, this clonotype turned up a few times. V is TRBV20-1 and J is TRBJ1-2; possible D gene TRBD1, 5 bases. Germline values: CDR1 DFQATT, CDR2 SNEGSKA (reference sequence). This CDR3 is 14 amino acids long. The germline V and J ends were trimmed by 1 base and 4 bases, with 13 bases remaining between them. CDR3 in amino acids: CSARVRQGGYGYTF. The CDR3 DNA reads TGCAGTGCTAGAGTCCGTCAGGGCGGCTATGGCTACACCTTC.

This clonotype was picked up a small number of times. The chain carries TRBV29-1 and TRBJ1-1; D may be TRBD1 (6 bases). The CDR3 is 12 amino acids. The V end was cut by 4 bases, the J end by 6 bases, with 12 bases between. Germline CDR1 is SQVTM and CDR2 is ANQGSEA. The CDR3 sequence is CSVVPGVSEAFF. The CDR3 coding sequence is TGCAGCGTTGTGCCAGGGGTATCTGAAGCTTTCTTT.

The V call is TRBV6-2 or TRBV6-3, the J call TRBJ2-1; D call uncertain. Between the trimmed V and J ends, which lost 2 bases and 8 bases, there was a span of 7 bases. The CDR3 covers 12 residues. Germline-derived CDR1 and CDR2 are MNHEY and SVGEGT. CDR3 coding DNA: TGTGCCAGCAGTTACAAGGTAGATGAGCAGTTCTTC. Protein product: CASSYKVDEQFF.

The chain combines TRBV24-1 with TRBJ2-1; D uncertain. The V gene lost 5 bases and the J gene lost 0 bases, with 10 bases spanning the gap. The CDR3 covers 15 residues. CDR1 and CDR2 (germline): KGHDR, SFDVKD. The DNA for the CDR3 is TGTGCCACCAGTGGTCGGCAGGCCTCCTACAATGAGCAGTTCTTC. As protein: CATSGRQASYNEQFF.

This clonotype occurred a few times. CDR3: CASSLPTREGDTQYF. Here the CDR3 DNA reads TGCGCCAGCAGCCTCCCGACGCGGGAAGGAGATACGCAGTATTTT. The genes are TRBV5-1 and TRBJ2-3, with D perhaps TRBD2 (6 bases). Trimming took off 4 bases at V and 5 bases at J, with 17 bases between the two ends. Germline V lookup: CDR1 SGHRS, CDR2 YFSETQ. The CDR3 consists of 15 residues. The whole variable domain, remainder taken from reference TRBV5-1 and TRBJ2-3, is KAGVTQTPRYLIKTRGQQVTLSCSPISGHRSVSWYQQTPGQGLQFLFEYFSETQRNKGNFPGRFSGRQFSNSRSEMNVSTLELGDSALYLCASSLPTREGDTQYFGPGTRLTVL.

This clonotype has just a few counts. The gene calls are TRBV12-3 or TRBV12-4 and TRBJ2-5, with D uncertain. Trimming stripped 6 bases from V and 5 bases from J, with 16 bases between. The CDR3 sequence is 14 residues long. The CDR3 is CASSPDGPGETQYF. The CDR3 DNA sequence: TGTGCCAGCAGCCCGGACGGCCCGGGTGAGACCCAGTACTTC.

The chain uses TRBV9 and TRBJ1-5; 9 nucleotides match TRBD1. The CDR3 sequence is 15 residues long. Per the germline V gene, CDR1 is SGDLS and CDR2 is YYNGEE. Losses at the gene ends were 5 bases for V and 3 bases for J; bases not matched to a gene: 6. In DNA form, the CDR3 reads TGTGCCAGCAGTGCCACAGGGGGCAACAATCAGCCCCAGCATTTT. It translates to CASSATGGNNQPQHF.

In its sample, this clonotype was seen many times. The V call is TRBV6-1, the J call TRBJ1-5; the D gene is possibly TRBD1 (5 bases). Germline CDR1 reads MNHNS; CDR2 reads SASEGT. This CDR3 is 14 amino acids long. V was clipped by 3 bases and J by 5 bases, with 11 bases between them. CDR3 residues: CASSEWQGYQPQHF. Written as DNA, the CDR3 is TGTGCCAGCAGTGAGTGGCAGGGCTATCAGCCCCAGCATTTT.

This clonotype was seen at least ten times. This rearrangement joins TRBV7-9 to TRBJ2-2; no reliable D call. The CDR3 has 15 residues. V lost 4 bases, J lost 5 bases, and 14 bases lay in between. Germline V CDR1 and CDR2: SEHNR, FQNEAQ (reference sequence). The CDR3 DNA reads as TGTGCCAGCAGCTCGAAGGGTTCCAGAACCGGGGAGCTGTTTTTT. Its translation: CASSSKGSRTGELFF.

This chain links TRBV28 with TRBJ2-5; 7 nucleotides agree with TRBD1. Trimming removed 2 bases from V and 5 bases from J; junction bases left unmatched: 8. This CDR3 has 15 amino acids. CDR1 MDHEN and CDR2 SYDVKM come from the germline V gene. CDR3 protein: CASSLAGQVWETQYF. DNA for the CDR3: TGTGCCAGCAGTTTAGCCGGACAGGTCTGGGAGACCCAGTACTTC.

V usage is TRBV21-1 and J usage is TRBJ1-2; whether TRBD1, the table's D call, matches the DNA was not checked. TRBV21-1 constitutes a pseudogene. The CDR3 covers 15 residues. Here the CDR3 DNA reads TGTGCCAGCAGCAACCCAGGGGAAAGGAACTATGGCTACACCTTC. Amino acids: CASSNPGERNYGYTF.

V usage is TRBV10-1 and J usage is TRBJ2-2; a weak D match, TRBD1 (5 bases). V was clipped by 6 bases and J by 7 bases, with 12 bases between them. Germline CDR1 WNHNN, CDR2 SYGVQD (reference sequence). CDR3 size: 13 residues. The CDR3 DNA is TGCGCCAGCAGAGAATTCAGGGACGGGGAGCTGTTTTTT. It yields the protein CASREFRDGELFF.

This clonotype was observed many times. The CDR3 sequence is CSARGPNTGELFF. CDR3 in DNA: TGCAGTGCTAGGGGACCAAACACCGGGGAGCTGTTTTTT. The chain is built from TRBV20-1 and TRBJ2-2; tentatively, D is TRBD1 or TRBD2 (5 bases each). V was trimmed by 3 bases and J by 2 bases, leaving 7 bases between them. The length of the CDR3 is 13 residues. CDR1 and CDR2 from the germline V gene are DFQATT and SNEGSKA (reference sequence).

The J gene is TRBJ2-7, the V gene TRBV18; D is uncertain. The CDR3 loop spans 14 amino acids. Germline values: CDR1 KGHSH, CDR2 LQKENI. V was shortened by 1 base and J by 5 bases, with 12 bases between the two germline ends. DNA for the CDR3: TGTGCCAGCTCACCACTAACGTCTTTGAACGAGCAGTACTTC. Translation: CASSPLTSLNEQYF.

This clonotype was seen more than once but under ten times. V and J are TRBV27 and TRBJ2-3, with D perhaps being TRBD1 or TRBD2 (5 bases each). Looked up from germline, CDR1 is MNHEY and CDR2 is SMNVEV (reference sequence). V lost 2 bases to trimming and J lost 1 base, with 10 bases between them. This CDR3 is built from 15 residues. CDR3 amino acids: CASSLPGPGTDTQYF. CDR3 sequence (DNA): TGTGCCAGCAGTTTACCGGGACCGGGCACAGATACGCAGTATTTT.

The chain couples TRBV3-1 to TRBJ2-2; D gene unclear. The germline CDR1 and CDR2 sequences are LGHDT and YNNKEL (reference sequence). This CDR3 has 14 amino acids. The ends were cut back, 3 bases at V and 3 bases at J, with 8 bases in the middle. For the CDR3, the DNA is TGTGCCAGCAGCCATGGTCTGGACACCGGGGAGCTGTTTTTT. This codes for CASSHGLDTGELFF.

This clonotype has only a few counts. The rearrangement uses TRBV6-2 or TRBV6-3 and TRBJ2-4; D uncertain. V gave up 0 bases and J gave up 0 bases, with 12 bases separating them. Germline V gene lookup returns CDR1 MNHEY and CDR2 SVGEGT. The CDR3 is 17 residues long. The CDR3 region is CASSYSTTSIAKNIQYF. The CDR3 DNA reads TGTGCCAGCAGTTACTCGACGACATCCATAGCCAAAAACATTCAGTACTTC.

For this clonotype: At one boundary the junction diverges from the germline segment, which might be a read error. The rearrangement links TRBV20-1 to TRBJ1-5, with D possibly TRBD1 on 6 matching bases. The germline CDR1 and CDR2 sequences are DFQATT and SNEGSKA (reference sequence). The CDR3 loop spans 13 amino acids. DNA for the CDR3: TGCAGTGCTGGAGAGACAGGAAATCAGCCCCAGCATTTT. Amino acids: CSAGETGNQPQHF.

This clonotype came up a few times. The chain links TRBV20-1 to TRBJ2-7; D is undetermined. The V and J ends lost 3 bases and 5 bases respectively, with 11 bases between them. This CDR3 has 12 amino acids. The germline V gene encodes CDR1 DFQATT and CDR2 SNEGSKA (reference sequence). The CDR3 is CSASGPPDEQYF. The CDR3 coding sequence is TGCAGTGCTAGTGGACCCCCTGACGAGCAGTACTTC.

The V gene is TRBV5-1, the J gene TRBJ2-7; D call uncertain. This CDR3 has 14 amino acids. The V and J ends lost 0 bases and 6 bases respectively, with 13 bases between them. Per the germline V gene, CDR1 is SGHRS and CDR2 is YFSETQ. CDR3 residues: CASSLDGISGEQYF. The DNA of the CDR3 is TGCGCCAGCAGCTTGGATGGTATTTCGGGCGAGCAGTACTTC.

V gene TRBV6-2 or TRBV6-3 combines with J gene TRBJ2-4, with 10 nucleotides matching TRBD1. Germline V gene data show CDR1 as MNHEY and CDR2 as SVGEGT. This CDR3 has 17 amino acids. V trimming: 2 bases; J trimming: 6 bases; junction bases outside the gene matches: 10. For the CDR3, the DNA is TGTGCCAGCAGTTACATGCTAGGGACAGGGGCCCTAAACATTCAGTACTTC. Its translation: CASSYMLGTGALNIQYF.

This clonotype appeared a few times. The rearrangement uses TRBV5-1 and TRBJ2-1; 10 bases match TRBD2. V shed 3 bases, J shed 9 bases, and the junction held 9 bases outside the gene matches. This CDR3 has 15 residues. Germline V gives CDR1 SGHRS, CDR2 YFSETQ. CDR3: CASSSLAGVESEQFF. The CDR3 DNA is TGCGCCAGCAGCTCTCTAGCGGGAGTCGAAAGTGAGCAGTTCTTC.

The chain employs TRBV3-1 and TRBJ1-1, with D uncertain. The CDR3 has 13 residues. The germline V and J ends were trimmed by 0 bases and 5 bases, with 7 bases remaining between them. Germline loops: CDR1 LGHDT, CDR2 YNNKEL (reference sequence). The CDR3 region has the DNA TGTGCCAGCAGCCAAGATGGGAGGACTGAAGCTTTCTTT. It translates to CASSQDGRTEAFF.